The entry that follows covers one TCR beta chain sequence. The antigen remains undetermined. This entry is derived from a study of cytomegalovirus exposure and HLA in healthy donors. Study-wide findings and caveats: Sequencing likely generated an artifact that appeared as a cluster of highly shared sequence variants.

13 Jbeta primers and 60 Vbeta primers were used for the PCR. Profiled with immunoSEQ multiplex PCR; TCRdb holds only in-frame clones, not every one. Of roughly 150,000 clones in the sample, roughly two thirds are singletons; the top ten hold approximately 5.4%. V trimming: 4 bases; J trimming: 5 bases; junction bases outside the gene matches: 7. CDR1 is SEHNR, CDR2 FQNEAQ, per germline (reference sequence). This CDR3 has 14 amino acids. The chain joins TRBV7-9 to TRBJ1-1, with 7 positions matching TRBD1. The sequence was obtained from a woman younger than 30 in good health and CMV-seropositive. The sample was PBMCs. CDR3: CASSYNRGSTEAFF. The DNA of the CDR3 is TGTGCCAGCAGCTACAACAGGGGTTCTACTGAAGCTTTCTTT.